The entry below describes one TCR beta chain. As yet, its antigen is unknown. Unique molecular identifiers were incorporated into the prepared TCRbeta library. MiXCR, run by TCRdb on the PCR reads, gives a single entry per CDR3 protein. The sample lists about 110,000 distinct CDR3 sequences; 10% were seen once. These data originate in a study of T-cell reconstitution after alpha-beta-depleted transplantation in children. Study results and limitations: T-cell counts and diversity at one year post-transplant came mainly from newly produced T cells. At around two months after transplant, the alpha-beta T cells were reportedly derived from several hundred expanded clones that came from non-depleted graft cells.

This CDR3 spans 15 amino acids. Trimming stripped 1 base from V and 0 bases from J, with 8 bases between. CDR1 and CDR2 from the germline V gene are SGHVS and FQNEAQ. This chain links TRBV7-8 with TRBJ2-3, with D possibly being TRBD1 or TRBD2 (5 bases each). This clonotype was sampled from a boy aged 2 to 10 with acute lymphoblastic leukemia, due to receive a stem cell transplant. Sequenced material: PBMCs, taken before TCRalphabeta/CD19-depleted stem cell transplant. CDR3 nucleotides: TGTGCCAGCAGCTTAGGAGGGGAGAGCACAGATACGCAGTATTTT. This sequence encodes CASSLGGESTDTQYF.